This TCR beta chain comes out of a study of cytomegalovirus exposure and HLA in healthy donors. The study ran its PCR with 60 Vbeta and 13 Jbeta primers. The method was immunoSEQ multiplex PCR; TCRdb's version includes in-frame clones alone and lacks a portion of them. The sample records approximately 120,000 clones, about 71% being singletons. This clone was detected only once. The sequence derives from a woman between 50 and 59 years old in good health and CMV-seronegative. The specimen sequenced was PBMCs.

Here the CDR3 reads CASSVGPAGGAPGELFF. As DNA, the CDR3 is TGTGCCAGCAGCGTAGGGCCAGCGGGAGGTGCCCCCGGGGAGCTGTTTTTT. The V call is TRBV9, the J call TRBJ2-2; 9 bases are a match to TRBD2. J gave up 6 bases and V 0 bases, and 9 bases lay outside the gene matches. Germline V gene lookup returns CDR1 SGDLS and CDR2 YYNGEE. This CDR3 has 17 amino acids.